This T cell receptor (beta chain) was recorded in a study of blood T cell repertoires in COVID-19. The assay was immunoSEQ multiplex PCR, and TCRdb's table has in-frame clones only and misses some. The sample holds about 72,000 clones; more than 80% are singletons and the top ten take about 8.1%. The CDR3 sequence is 15 residues long. The ends lost 8 bases at V and 6 bases at J; junction bases unmatched: 14. Germline V gene sequence: CDR1 WSHSY, CDR2 SAAADI. This sequence was found in a man younger than 45 with acute or convalescent COVID-19. The chain carries TRBV10-2 and TRBJ2-7; 9 bases match TRBD2. Sequenced material: peripheral blood. DNA for the CDR3: TGCGCCAGCGGTAACCCCCCTAGCGGGAACGCCGAGCAGTACTTC. This sequence encodes CASGNPPSGNAEQYF.